The next 30 T cell receptor beta chains were all read from a single sample in a study of blood T cell repertoires in COVID-19. Assay: immunoSEQ multiplex PCR; the TCRdb copy retains only in-frame clones and omits some. This table holds 230,000 or so clones, 80% to 85% found once. Sample: peripheral blood. The receptors were sampled from a man aged 50 to 60 with active or convalescent COVID-19.

V gene TRBV12-5 combines with J gene TRBJ1-2; TRBD1 matches at 7 bases. CDR1 and CDR2 from the germline V gene are LGHNT and FRNRAP. V lost 4 bases and J lost 0; bases outside the gene matches: 14. This CDR3 has 18 amino acids. The CDR3 protein is CASGSPSRDSPSNYGYTF. DNA of the CDR3: TGTGCTAGTGGTTCACCGTCCCGGGACAGTCCTTCTAACTATGGCTACACCTTC.

This rearrangement joins TRBV6-5 to TRBJ1-1, with 7 bases matching TRBD1. Germline CDR1 MNHEY, CDR2 SVGAGI. The CDR3 consists of 12 residues. J was trimmed by 11 bases and V by 7 bases; bases with no gene match: 10. CDR3 residues: CASKPGGGGAFF. CDR3 bases: TGTGCCAGCAAACCAGGGGGTGGTGGGGCTTTCTTT.

The V call is TRBV24-1, the J call TRBJ1-5; 8 bases map to TRBD1. Per germline, CDR1 KGHDR and CDR2 SFDVKD. The CDR3 consists of 17 residues. Trimming at V came to 11 bases and at J to 0 bases, leaving 14 bases not matched to a gene. The CDR3, as DNA: TGTGCCAGGGAGGTTGACCACGGGACAGGTAGCAATCAGCCCCAGCATTTT. Protein product: CAREVDHGTGSNQPQHF.

This chain uses TRBV5-1 with TRBJ2-2; 11 bases match TRBD2. Germline V gene lookup returns CDR1 SGHRS and CDR2 YFSETQ. The CDR3 has 15 amino acids. The J segment lost 11 bases and the V segment lost 0 bases, leaving 6 bases of the junction unmatched. CDR3: CASSLVTSGVNELFF. CDR3 bases: TGCGCCAGCAGCTTGGTGACTAGCGGGGTCAATGAGCTGTTTTTT.

This CDR3 is CASSFRQGQIITEAFF. CDR3 coding DNA: TGTGCCAGCAGCTTTCGACAGGGGCAAATTATCACTGAAGCTTTCTTT. J is TRBJ1-1 and V is TRBV7-6, with 8 nucleotides matching TRBD1. The CDR3 extends over 16 amino acids. The V segment lost 3 bases and the J segment 4 bases; nucleotides outside the gene matches: 10. Germline V gene sequence: CDR1 SGHVS, CDR2 FNYEAQ.

V and J are TRBV28 and TRBJ2-3, with D possibly TRBD1 on 6 matching bases. V was pared by 4 bases and J by 0 bases, with 26 bases between. From germline, CDR1 is MDHEN and CDR2 SYDVKM. The CDR3 totals 20 residues. CDR3 loop: CASSSSTFFTGPHSTDTQYF. In DNA form, the CDR3 reads TGTGCCAGCAGTTCTTCCACGTTCTTTACAGGGCCTCATAGCACAGATACGCAGTATTTT.

V gene TRBV19 combines with J gene TRBJ1-1, with D possibly being TRBD1 (5 bases). The germline gives CDR1 LNHDA, CDR2 SQIVND (reference sequence). This CDR3 region has 13 residues. The V gene lost 3 bases and the J gene lost 6 bases, with 11 bases spanning the gap. CDR3 in DNA: TGTGCCAGTAGTATCGCGGGGGGAGCTGAAGCTTTCTTT. This encodes CASSIAGGAEAFF.

The chain combines TRBV19 with TRBJ1-6; D not certain. Between the trimmed V and J ends, which lost 6 bases and 6 bases, there was a span of 18 bases. The CDR3 totals 16 residues. Germline loops: CDR1 LNHDA, CDR2 SQIVND (reference sequence). The CDR3 coding sequence is TGTGCCAGTAGGGGCCAAAGCGGGATATCTAATTCACCCCTCCACTTT. Translated: CASRGQSGISNSPLHF.

V and J are TRBV11-2 and TRBJ2-3, with D possibly being TRBD2 (5 bases). The CDR3 is 15 residues long. V was pared by 5 bases and J by 4 bases, with 16 bases between. CDR1 is SGHAT, CDR2 FQNNGV, per germline. CDR3 loop: CASSPLVTGSDTQYF. The CDR3 DNA follows: TGTGCCAGCAGCCCCCTAGTGACGGGGTCAGATACGCAGTATTTT.

The chain uses TRBV19 and TRBJ1-6; D not certain. There are 13 residues in the CDR3. Trimming took off 8 bases at V and 4 bases at J, with 9 bases between the two ends. The germline V gene has CDR1 LNHDA and CDR2 SQIVND (reference sequence). CDR3 region: CASSPPYNSPLHF. In DNA form, the CDR3 reads TGTGCCAGTTCCCCCCCATATAATTCACCCCTCCACTTT.

This chain links TRBV6-5 with TRBJ1-2; D gene unclear. The CDR3 covers 12 residues. V lost 9 bases and J 7 bases, leaving 15 bases between the germline ends. CDR1 and CDR2 (germline): MNHEY, SVGAGI. The CDR3 spells CASRSEAGGYTF. The CDR3 nucleotides are TGTGCCAGTAGAAGTGAGGCGGGTGGCTACACCTTC.

The chain couples TRBV29-1 to TRBJ1-6; D uncertain. V was pared by 6 bases and J by 7 bases, with 10 bases between. This CDR3 contains 12 residues. Germline assignment: CDR1 SQVTM and CDR2 ANQGSEA. The CDR3: CSVKDGNSPLHF. Written as DNA, the CDR3 is TGCAGCGTGAAAGACGGGAATTCACCCCTCCACTTT.

This clone was recorded once. This rearrangement joins TRBV6-2 or TRBV6-3 to TRBJ1-1; tentatively, D is TRBD1 (5 bases). Germline V CDR1 and CDR2: MNHEY, SVGEGT. The V gene lost 5 bases and the J gene lost 1 base, with 8 bases spanning the gap. This CDR3 is built from 13 residues. The CDR3 sequence: CASSSRGNTEAFF. CDR3 nucleotide sequence: TGTGCCAGCAGTAGTAGGGGGAACACTGAAGCTTTCTTT.

This chain links TRBV29-1 with TRBJ2-1; the match to TRBD1 covers 10 bases. Trimming cost V 6 bases and J 6 bases; bases outside gene matches: 5. Germline lookup yields CDR1 SQVTM and CDR2 ANQGSEA. CDR3 length: 13 amino acids. The CDR3 DNA reads as TGCAGCGTGTACCGGGACAGGGGCAATGAGCAGTTCTTC. Translating gives CSVYRDRGNEQFF.

The chain links TRBV10-2 to TRBJ2-7; D unresolved. Trimming removed 8 bases at V and 4 bases at J, with 15 bases between. This CDR3 spans 13 amino acids. Germline loops: CDR1 WSHSY, CDR2 SAAADI. As DNA, the CDR3 is TGCGCCAGCGGGCTCGACGATCTTTACGAGCAGTACTTC. Translated, it gives CASGLDDLYEQYF.

The V gene is TRBV3-1 (or the pseudogene TRBV3-2), the J gene TRBJ2-3, with TRBD2 matching over 8 bases. This CDR3 has 13 residues. The germline gives CDR1 LGHDT, CDR2 YNNKEL (reference sequence). J was trimmed by 14 bases and V by 2 bases; bases with no gene match: 9. The CDR3 DNA is TGTGCCAGCAGCCAAAGTCGGCGGGGGGCCGGGTATTTT. This gives the protein CASSQSRRGAGYF.

This clone was observed a few times. V is TRBV11-2 and J is TRBJ1-1, with D possibly matching TRBD1 (5 bases). This CDR3 is built from 12 residues. Looked up from germline, CDR1 is SGHAT and CDR2 is FQNNGV. The germline V and J ends were trimmed by 0 bases and 10 bases, with 9 bases remaining between them. This chain's CDR3 is CASSLDLGGAFF. Written as DNA, the CDR3 is TGTGCCAGCAGCTTAGATCTGGGGGGAGCTTTCTTT.

The chain has TRBV5-4 and TRBJ2-1; D possibly corresponds to TRBD1 (6 bases). Trimming removed 0 bases from V and 4 bases from J, with 11 bases in between. The CDR3 runs to 15 residues. The V gene's germline CDR1 is SGHNT and CDR2 YYREEE (reference sequence). The CDR3 nucleotides are TGTGCCAGCAGCTTGGGGGGGCTTGTATACAATGAGCAGTTCTTC. Amino acids: CASSLGGLVYNEQFF.

J is TRBJ1-2 and V is TRBV10-3, with TRBD1 matching over 9 bases. Germline CDR1 is ENHRY and CDR2 is SYGVKD. V was clipped by 4 bases and J by 4 bases; unmatched bases: 1. The CDR3 length is 13 residues. The CDR3 bases are TGTGCCATCAGTGGGGACAGGGCCTATGGCTACACCTTC. Its protein product is CAISGDRAYGYTF.

The V and J genes are TRBV4-2 and TRBJ2-7; D gene ambiguous. V lost 0 bases and J 3 bases, leaving 9 bases between the germline ends. The germline V gene encodes CDR1 LGHNA and CDR2 YNFKEQ. This CDR3 has 14 amino acids. CDR3 residues: CASSQERGYYEQYF. For the CDR3, the DNA is TGTGCCAGCAGCCAAGAAAGAGGATACTACGAGCAGTACTTC.

This chain uses TRBV19 with TRBJ2-7; tentatively, D is TRBD2 (5 bases). The CDR3 totals 15 residues. Germline CDR1 LNHDA, CDR2 SQIVND (reference sequence). Trimming stripped 5 bases from V and 2 bases from J, with 16 bases between. CDR3 sequence reads: CASSAAGFSAYEQYF. CDR3 DNA: TGTGCCAGTAGTGCCGCAGGATTTAGCGCCTACGAGCAGTACTTC.

The chain recombines TRBV6-2 or TRBV6-3 with TRBJ2-2; D remains unclear. The V end lost 7 bases, the J end lost 7 bases, and 10 bases lay between the germline ends. This CDR3 contains 12 residues. CDR1 and CDR2 from the germline V gene are MNHEY and SVGEGT. CDR3 bases: TGTGCCAGCACCCCCCTATACGGGGAGCTGTTTTTT. It encodes CASTPLYGELFF.

The chain combines TRBV4-2 with TRBJ2-2; 13 bases match TRBD2. Germline loops: CDR1 LGHNA, CDR2 YNFKEQ. This CDR3 comprises 18 residues. V trimming: 7 bases; J trimming: 4 bases; junction bases outside the gene matches: 12. CDR3 coding DNA: TGTGCCAGCACCTTGGAGACTAGCGGGGGGCCCAGCACCGGGGAGCTGTTTTTT. Its protein is CASTLETSGGPSTGELFF.

The CDR3 DNA reads TGTGCCAGCAGTGAGATTACCCAGCGGGGGGGAGAGACCCAGTACTTC. Translated, it gives CASSEITQRGGETQYF. V gene TRBV6-1 combines with J gene TRBJ2-5; TRBD2 matches 10 bases. V shed 3 bases and J 4 bases; nucleotides not matched to a gene: 8. CDR1 MNHNS and CDR2 SASEGT come from the germline V gene. This CDR3 region has 16 residues.

J is TRBJ2-1 and V is TRBV4-1, with TRBD1 matching 12 bases. The V gene's germline CDR1 is MGHRA and CDR2 YSYEKL. Trimming cost V 4 bases and J 8 bases; bases outside gene matches: 9. The CDR3 covers 16 residues. This CDR3 reads CASSPHTGTGGDEQFF. CDR3 in DNA: TGCGCCAGCAGCCCACATACCGGGACAGGGGGCGATGAGCAGTTCTTC.

The J gene is TRBJ1-1, the V gene TRBV6-1; weak D call: TRBD1 (5 bases). This CDR3 contains 15 residues. V gave up 3 bases and J gave up 1 base, with 12 bases separating them. CDR1 and CDR2 (germline): MNHNS, SASEGT. DNA for the CDR3: TGTGCCAGCAGTGAGTTGGTGACAGCGAACACTGAAGCTTTCTTT. It translates to CASSELVTANTEAFF.

This chain uses TRBV7-6 with TRBJ1-1; D might be TRBD1 (5 bases). CDR1 is SGHVS, CDR2 FNYEAQ, per germline. CDR3 length: 17 amino acids. Trimming cost V 4 bases and J 4 bases, with 22 bases left between them. As DNA, the CDR3 is TGTGCCAGCAGCTATTCTCAGGCAGGGAAGGGTGGCACTGAAGCTTTCTTT. Translation gives CASSYSQAGKGGTEAFF.

This clone was seen a single time. V usage is TRBV28 and J usage is TRBJ1-4; 9 bases line up with TRBD1. The junction had 5 bases not matched to a gene; V was cut back by 4 bases and J by 5 bases. Germline CDR1 reads MDHEN; CDR2 reads SYDVKM. This CDR3 spans 15 amino acids. CDR3 loop: CASSSGQGLNEKLFF. The CDR3 DNA is TGTGCCAGCAGTTCTGGACAGGGGCTAAATGAAAAACTGTTTTTT.

The J gene is TRBJ1-2, the V gene TRBV7-2; 7 bases match TRBD1. The CDR3 is made up of 14 amino acids. V lost 4 bases to trimming and J lost 2 bases; unmatched junction nucleotides: 4. Germline lookup yields CDR1 SGHTA and CDR2 FQGNSA. The CDR3 nucleotides are TGTGCCAGCAGCTACCTGACAGGGAACTATGGCTACACCTTC. Translation gives CASSYLTGNYGYTF.

J is TRBJ2-3 and V is TRBV6-1; 7 bases match TRBD1. V shed 4 bases and J 0 bases; nucleotides not matched to a gene: 7. The V gene's germline CDR1 is MNHNS and CDR2 SASEGT. This CDR3 region has 16 residues. As DNA, the CDR3 is TGTGCCAGCAGTGGAAGTACAGGGGCTAGCACAGATACGCAGTATTTT. This gives the protein CASSGSTGASTDTQYF.